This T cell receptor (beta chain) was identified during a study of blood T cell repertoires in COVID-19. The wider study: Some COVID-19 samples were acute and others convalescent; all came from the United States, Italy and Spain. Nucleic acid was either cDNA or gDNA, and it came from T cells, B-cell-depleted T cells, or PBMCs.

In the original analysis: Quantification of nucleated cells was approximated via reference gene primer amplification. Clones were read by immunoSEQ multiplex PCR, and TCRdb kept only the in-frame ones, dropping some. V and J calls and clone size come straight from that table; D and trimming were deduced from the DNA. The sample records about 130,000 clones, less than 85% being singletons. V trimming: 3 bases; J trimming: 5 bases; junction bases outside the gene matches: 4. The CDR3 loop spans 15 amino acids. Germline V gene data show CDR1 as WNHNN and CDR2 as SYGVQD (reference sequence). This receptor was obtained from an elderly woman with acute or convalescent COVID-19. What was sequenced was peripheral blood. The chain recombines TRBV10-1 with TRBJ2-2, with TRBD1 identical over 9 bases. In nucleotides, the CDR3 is TGCGCCAGCAGTGATGGGACAGGGAGAACCGGGGAGCTGTTTTTT. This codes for CASSDGTGRTGELFF.